Shown below are 8 T cell receptor beta chains from a single sample sequenced in a study of vaccination and CD4 T cells after COVID-19. Treatment in this sample: approximately nine-day PBMC culture with coronavirus spike peptide pools or control peptides (ViraFEST assay). The Oncomine TCR Beta short-read assay generated sequence data from the DNA of cultured CD4+ T cells. TCRdb redid the calling of the PCR reads with MiXCR, one entry per CDR3 protein. The repertoire holds around 20,000 distinct CDR3 sequences, with around three quarters as singletons. The antigens of these receptors remain unknown. Material: CD4+ T cells from blood, cultured in vitro. All receptors come from a human donor who had recovered from COVID-19.

The V gene is TRBV7-9, the J gene TRBJ1-3; D unclear. The CDR3 loop spans 18 amino acids. The V gene lost 7 bases and the J gene lost 1 base, with 23 bases spanning the gap. The germline CDR1 and CDR2 sequences are SEHNR and FQNEAQ (reference sequence). This CDR3 reads CASNNLGRRGRSGNTIYF. The CDR3 DNA reads as TGTGCCAGCAACAACCTGGGCCGACGTGGCCGATCTGGAAACACCATATATTTT. Full variable domain (rest looked up from reference TRBV7-9 and TRBJ1-3): DTGVSQNPRHKITKRGQNVTFRCDPISEHNRLYWYRQTLGQGPEFLTYFQNEAQLEKSRLLSDRFSAERPKGSFSTLEIQRTEQGDSAMYLCASNNLGRRGRSGNTIYFGEGSWLTVV.

The chain recombines TRBV20-1 with TRBJ1-5; 8 bases align to TRBD1. Germline V gene data show CDR1 as DFQATT and CDR2 as SNEGSKA (reference sequence). J was trimmed by 0 bases and V by 3 bases; bases with no gene match: 10. The CDR3 totals 17 residues. The CDR3 region is CSARGRGRRDSNQPQHF. The DNA of the CDR3 is TGCAGTGCTAGGGGCAGGGGGCGCAGGGATAGCAATCAGCCCCAGCATTTT.

The chain links TRBV20-1 to TRBJ1-3; a weak D match, TRBD1 (6 bases). CDR1 DFQATT and CDR2 SNEGSKA come from the germline V gene (reference sequence). The CDR3 has 14 amino acids. V was cut by 6 bases and J by 2 bases, with 14 bases left in between. The CDR3 nucleotides read TGCAGTGCCCGGCTGGGGGCGCCTGGAAACACCATATATTTT. Amino acid sequence: CSARLGAPGNTIYF.

This chain joins TRBV6-1 and TRBJ2-7, with TRBD1 matching 9 bases. Germline values: CDR1 MNHNS, CDR2 SASEGT. The CDR3 loop spans 15 amino acids. J lost 2 bases, V lost 6 bases, and 8 bases had no gene match. The CDR3 sequence is CASRADRGRTYEQYF. CDR3 in DNA: TGTGCCAGCAGGGCAGACAGGGGGAGAACCTACGAGCAGTACTTC.

The rearrangement uses TRBV29-1 and TRBJ2-1; D tentatively reads TRBD1 or TRBD2 (5 bases each). The germline V and J ends were trimmed by 2 bases and 7 bases, with 18 bases remaining between them. The germline V gene has CDR1 SQVTM and CDR2 ANQGSEA. The CDR3 is 15 residues long. The CDR3 sequence is CSVERNWGFGNEQFF. CDR3 sequence (DNA): TGCAGCGTTGAAAGAAATTGGGGGTTCGGGAATGAGCAGTTCTTC.

The chain is built from TRBV20-1 and TRBJ1-2; 7 positions agree with TRBD1. The ends lost 3 bases at V and 8 bases at J; junction bases unmatched: 9. This CDR3 is built from 13 residues. The germline V gene has CDR1 DFQATT and CDR2 SNEGSKA (reference sequence). The CDR3 nucleotides read TGCAGTGCTAGTAGTGACAGGGCCGGCGGCTACACCTTC. Translated: CSASSDRAGGYTF.

J is TRBJ1-3 and V is TRBV27; D may be TRBD1 (6 bases). The V gene's germline CDR1 is MNHEY and CDR2 SMNVEV (reference sequence). The CDR3 covers 16 residues. The germline V and J ends were trimmed by 5 bases and 3 bases, with 17 bases remaining between them. Written as DNA, the CDR3 is TGTGCCAGCAGTCTTTTGGGGGCGCCGGGTGGAAACACCATATATTTT. This gives the protein CASSLLGAPGGNTIYF.

About this clonotype itself: In this CDR3 the conserved last residue, phenylalanine or tryptophan, is missing, so a read error is likely. The chain joins TRBV12-3 or TRBV12-4 to TRBJ1-1, with D possibly matching TRBD1 (6 bases). V was pared by 6 bases and J by 6 bases, with 11 bases between. The CDR3 consists of 12 residues. The CDR3 sequence is CASSGGGAEAFL. The CDR3 DNA reads TGTGCCAGCAGCGGGGGGGGCGCTGAAGCTTTCCTT.